The 30 T cell receptor beta chains below were found in one sample sequenced in a study of spatial heterogeneity in lung cancer. Time point of the sample: sample taken at primary tumor resection. One entry per CDR3 protein results from TCRdb running MiXCR on the 5' RACE reads. Of approximately 15,000 distinct CDR3 sequences listed, just over 3.5% are singletons. The sequencing here drew on normal lung tissue next to the tumor, taken at surgery. These receptors all stem from a male donor with early-stage non-small cell lung cancer.

This clonotype was detected many times. Because this beta chain is a stray read in a library intended to capture alpha chains, its abundance should not be given much weight. The rearrangement uses TRBV28 and TRBJ2-5; possibly TRBD1 for D (6 bases). The V end lost 2 bases, the J end lost 5 bases, and 18 bases lay between the germline ends. Germline CDR1 reads MDHEN; CDR2 reads SYDVKM. The CDR3 totals 16 residues. The CDR3 spells CASSLMGAHRGETQYF. The CDR3 DNA reads TGTGCCAGCAGTTTAATGGGGGCGCATAGGGGGGAGACCCAGTACTTC. Full variable domain (missing parts from reference TRBV28 and TRBJ2-5): DVKVTQSSRYLVKRTGEKVFLECVQDMDHENMFWYRQDPGLGLRLIYFSYDVKMKEKGDIPEGYSVSREKKERFSLILESASTNQTSMYLCASSLMGAHRGETQYFGPGTRLLVL.

To note about this clonotype: As an off-target read in a library built for alpha chains, this beta chain has a frequency of little significance. The V and J genes are TRBV19 and TRBJ1-5, with 8 bases that match TRBD1. V shed 5 bases and J 6 bases; nucleotides not matched to a gene: 6. The CDR3 runs 14 residues. Looked up from germline, CDR1 is LNHDA and CDR2 is SQIVND (reference sequence). As DNA, the CDR3 is TGTGCCAGTAGTGACAGGGGTCGGGGTCAGCCCCAGCATTTT. It yields the protein CASSDRGRGQPQHF.

This clonotype has ten or more counts. The library was built for alpha chains, so this beta chain is an off-target read and its size means little. The chain employs TRBV9 and TRBJ2-2; D uncertain. Trimming removed 0 bases at V and 0 bases at J, with 9 bases between. Germline-derived CDR1 and CDR2 are SGDLS and YYNGEE. This CDR3 comprises 16 residues. DNA for the CDR3: TGTGCCAGCAGCGTAGGGGGATCGACGAACACCGGGGAGCTGTTTTTT. Its translation: CASSVGGSTNTGELFF. The whole variable domain, remainder taken from reference TRBV9 and TRBJ2-2, is DSGVTQTPKHLITATGQRVTLRCSPRSGDLSVYWYQQSLDQGLQFLIQYYNGEERAKGNILERFSAQQFPDLHSELNLSSLELGDSALYFCASSVGGSTNTGELFFGEGSRLTVL.

In its sample, this clonotype was seen many times. This beta chain came through as a stray read in a library set up for alpha chains, and its size says little. This chain uses TRBV6-1 with TRBJ2-1; TRBD2 matches 10 bases. CDR3 length equals 17 residues. CDR1 is MNHNS and CDR2 is SASEGT in the germline V gene. V was clipped by 0 bases and J by 9 bases; unmatched bases: 11. The CDR3 protein is CASSEAERLAGVFEQFF. The CDR3 nucleotides are TGTGCCAGCAGTGAAGCGGAGCGGCTAGCGGGAGTGTTTGAGCAGTTCTTC.

This clonotype was seen ten or more times. This beta chain represents an off-target read in a library built for alpha chains; its size is of limited meaning. The rearrangement joins TRBV20-1 to TRBJ2-1, with TRBD2 matching over 10 bases. Germline V gene sequence: CDR1 DFQATT, CDR2 SNEGSKA (reference sequence). The trim removed 3 bases at V and 2 bases at J, leaving 4 bases unmatched. This CDR3 spans 15 amino acids. For the CDR3, the DNA is TGCAGTGCTAGGCCTAGCGGGAGAACCTACAATGAGCAGTTCTTC. It specifies CSARPSGRTYNEQFF.

This clonotype was recorded at least ten times. This beta chain appears as a stray read in a library generated for alpha chains; its size is not informative. V gene TRBV6-1 combines with J gene TRBJ2-7, with 9 bases identical to TRBD2. Germline assignment: CDR1 MNHNS and CDR2 SASEGT. The trim removed 4 bases at V and 0 bases at J, leaving 4 bases unmatched. The CDR3 sequence is 15 residues long. This chain's CDR3 is CASSGLAGSSYEQYF. For the CDR3, the DNA is TGTGCCAGCAGTGGTCTAGCGGGGAGCTCCTACGAGCAGTACTTC.

This clonotype was counted ten times or more. Because this beta chain is a stray read in a library intended to capture alpha chains, its abundance should not be given much weight. The chain is built from TRBV6-7 and TRBJ2-7, with 16 bases fitting TRBD2. TRBV6-7 is filed as an ORF, its function uncertain. With V trimmed by 2 bases and J by 0 bases, 7 bases remained unmatched. The CDR3 sequence is 19 residues long. The CDR3 coding sequence is TGTGCCAGCAGTTACCGGGGACTAGCGGGAGGGAGGAGCTCCTACGAGCAGTACTTC. Translating gives CASSYRGLAGGRSSYEQYF.

Ten or more counts support this clonotype. This beta chain came through as a stray read in a library set up for alpha chains, and its size says little. The rearrangement joins TRBV29-1 to TRBJ2-3, with D possibly called TRBD1 or TRBD2 (5 bases each). From germline, CDR1 is SQVTM and CDR2 ANQGSEA. With 6 bases removed from V and 4 bases from J, the gap between germline ends came to 17 bases. The CDR3 covers 14 residues. In nucleotides, the CDR3 is TGCAGCGTCTCCGGGACCTTCCAGCCAGATACGCAGTATTTT. Encoded protein: CSVSGTFQPDTQYF.

This clonotype was observed at least ten times. With the library built for alpha chains, this beta chain is off target and its frequency is not meaningful. This chain links TRBV7-2 with TRBJ2-7, with D tentatively TRBD1 or TRBD2 (9 bases each). The germline gives CDR1 SGHTA, CDR2 FQGNSA. Trimming removed 5 bases at V and 6 bases at J, with 17 bases between. The CDR3 consists of 14 residues. This CDR3 is CASSASGTGFEQYF. The DNA of the CDR3 is TGTGCCAGCAGCGCTAGCGGGACAGGGTTCGAGCAGTACTTC.

This clonotype was detected many times. Little can be read into the size of this beta chain, an off-target read in a library designed for alpha chains. The chain combines TRBV5-1 with TRBJ2-7, with 7 bases fitting TRBD1. CDR3 length: 14 amino acids. The V segment lost 4 bases and the J segment 2 bases; nucleotides outside the gene matches: 6. Germline CDR1 SGHRS, CDR2 YFSETQ. The CDR3 DNA is TGCGCCAGCAGCACAACAGGGGCTCCCTACGAGCAGTACTTC. Translating gives CASSTTGAPYEQYF.

This clonotype was detected ten times or more. With the library built for alpha chains, this beta chain is off target and its frequency is not meaningful. The chain carries TRBV27 and TRBJ2-5; D possibly corresponds to TRBD2 (5 bases). CDR1 and CDR2 from the germline V gene are MNHEY and SMNVEV (reference sequence). The V end was cut by 8 bases, the J end by 4 bases, with 23 bases between. The CDR3 runs to 16 residues. The CDR3 coding sequence is TGTGCCAGCGCGTTCGCCGATAGCGTAGTACGAGAGACCCAGTACTTC. Its protein product is CASAFADSVVRETQYF.

This clonotype was seen many times. This beta chain is off target for a library built for alpha chains, so its abundance means little. This sequence joins TRBV12-3 or TRBV12-4 and TRBJ1-1, with 7 bases identical to TRBD1. J was trimmed by 6 bases and V by 3 bases; bases with no gene match: 10. The CDR3 contains 15 residues. The CDR3 spells CASSLVQGYNAEAFF. The DNA for the CDR3 is TGTGCCAGCAGTTTGGTACAGGGGTATAACGCTGAAGCTTTCTTT.

This clonotype was recorded at least ten times. This beta chain is an off-target read within a library intended for alpha chains, so its frequency means little. The rearrangement joins TRBV18 to TRBJ1-1; a weak D match, TRBD1 (5 bases). Germline loops: CDR1 KGHSH, CDR2 LQKENI. The CDR3 consists of 14 residues. V dropped 3 bases and J dropped 4 bases, with 12 bases sitting between them. Here the CDR3 DNA reads TGTGCCAGCTCACCTATACGGGACGCCACTGAAGCTTTCTTT. Protein: CASSPIRDATEAFF.

This clonotype was counted at least ten times. This beta chain is an off-target read within a library intended for alpha chains, so its frequency means little. The chain's CDR3 is CSVGDSQETQYF. CDR3 nucleotide sequence: TGCAGCGTTGGGGACTCACAAGAGACCCAGTACTTC. This chain joins TRBV29-1 and TRBJ2-5; possible D gene TRBD2, 6 bases. Germline CDR1 is SQVTM and CDR2 is ANQGSEA. The germline V and J ends were trimmed by 4 bases and 2 bases, with 8 bases remaining between them. CDR3 length: 12 amino acids.

The sample holds many counts of this clonotype. Being off target in a library aimed at alpha chains, this beta chain has a size of little meaning. The rearrangement joins TRBV7-3 to TRBJ2-1; 8 bases map to TRBD2. J was trimmed by 7 bases and V by 5 bases; bases with no gene match: 7. CDR3 size: 14 residues. Germline CDR1 SGHTA, CDR2 FQGTGA. CDR3 bases: TGTGCCAGCAGCCCAGGAGGGACTAGAAATGAGCAGTTCTTC. Its translation is CASSPGGTRNEQFF.

This clonotype was recorded many times. A library made for alpha chains picked up this beta chain off target, so its size means little. V gene TRBV4-2 combines with J gene TRBJ2-6, with D perhaps being TRBD1 or TRBD2 (7 bases each). The V end lost 3 bases, the J end lost 2 bases, and 14 bases lay between the germline ends. Looked up from germline, CDR1 is LGHNA and CDR2 is YNFKEQ. The length of the CDR3 is 17 residues. CDR3 sequence reads: CASSQGGGLPGANVLTF. The DNA for the CDR3 is TGTGCCAGCAGCCAGGGAGGGGGCCTTCCTGGGGCCAACGTCCTGACTTTC.

This clonotype was counted many times. Little can be read into the size of this beta chain, an off-target read in a library designed for alpha chains. V gene TRBV5-6 combines with J gene TRBJ2-7, with D hard to call. Trimming took off 4 bases at V and 3 bases at J, with 11 bases between the two ends. The CDR3 runs 13 residues. CDR1 is SGHDT and CDR2 is YYEEEE in the germline V gene. DNA of the CDR3: TGTGCCAGCAGCCCCTACAACCGCTACGAGCAGTACTTC. Translated: CASSPYNRYEQYF.

This clonotype was detected many times. This beta chain is an unintended read in a library built for alpha chains; its size means little. The J gene is TRBJ2-5, the V gene TRBV7-9; D is perhaps TRBD2 (6 bases). Deletions cut 10 bases from V and 5 bases from J, with 11 bases between. Germline V lookup: CDR1 SEHNR, CDR2 FQNEAQ (reference sequence). This CDR3 has 11 amino acids. The chain's CDR3 is CAIWGEETQYF. CDR3 sequence (DNA): TGTGCCATCTGGGGGGAGGAGACCCAGTACTTC.

There are many counts of this clonotype. Being off target in a library aimed at alpha chains, this beta chain has a size of little meaning. This chain links TRBV12-3 or TRBV12-4 with TRBJ2-3; 11 positions agree with TRBD1. V lost 4 bases and J lost 3; bases outside the gene matches: 6. The length of the CDR3 is 16 residues. The CDR3 DNA sequence: TGTGCCAGCAGTTCCTGGGACAGGGGGAGGACAGATACGCAGTATTTT. As protein: CASSSWDRGRTDTQYF.

A single count supports this clonotype. A much larger clone lies one base from this, so it may be a read error. A library prepared for alpha chains yielded this beta chain as an off-target read; its size is of little meaning. This CDR3 reads CVSRMEQGGQPQHF. As DNA, the CDR3 is TGTGTCAGCAGGATGGAACAGGGGGGTCAGCCCCAGCATTTT. The V and J genes are TRBV6-1 and TRBJ1-5, with 8 bases identical to TRBD1. This CDR3 has 14 residues. In germline, CDR1 is MNHNS, CDR2 SASEGT.

This clonotype has ten or more counts. A library made for alpha chains picked up this beta chain off target, so its size means little. The V and J genes are TRBV21-1 and TRBJ2-1. TRBV21-1 is annotated as a pseudogene. This CDR3 has 12 residues. CDR3 sequence: CASSPSYNEQFF. CDR3 DNA sequence: TGTGCCAGCAGCCCCTCCTACAATGAGCAGTTCTTC.

Concerning this clonotype itself: In a library made to pick up alpha chains, this beta chain is a stray read with a size that means little. The chain employs TRBV20-1 and TRBJ2-7, with a possible D match to TRBD2 (6 bases). From germline, CDR1 is DFQATT and CDR2 SNEGSKA (reference sequence). This CDR3 region has 12 residues. V gave up 1 base and J gave up 4 bases, with 8 bases separating them. CDR3 DNA sequence: TGCAGTGCTAGAGTGGAGGGTTACGAGCAGTACTTC. The encoded protein is CSARVEGYEQYF.

This clonotype was counted at least ten times. The library was prepared for alpha chains; this beta chain is a stray read, so its frequency means little. The CDR3 DNA follows: TGCAGCGTTGACTGGGGGGACGAGCAGTACTTC. Translated: CSVDWGDEQYF. The chain uses TRBV29-1 and TRBJ2-7, with D possibly matching TRBD2 (6 bases). The CDR3 runs 11 residues. Trimming pared 3 bases from V and 5 bases from J, leaving 8 bases between. Germline V gene sequence: CDR1 SQVTM, CDR2 ANQGSEA.

This clonotype has ten or more counts. This beta chain is a stray sequence in a library constructed for alpha chains; its clone size is not meaningful. The J gene is TRBJ2-1, the V gene TRBV7-9, with 12 bases fitting TRBD2. CDR3 length: 21 amino acids. The V gene end was trimmed by 5 bases and the J gene end by 0 bases; junction bases not matched to a gene: 17. From germline, CDR1 is SEHNR and CDR2 FQNEAQ (reference sequence). For the CDR3, the DNA is TGTGCCAGCAGCCACAGAGGTGGAGGACTAGCGGGACGAAGCTCCTACAATGAGCAGTTCTTC. The encoded protein is CASSHRGGGLAGRSSYNEQFF.

This clonotype was detected ten times or more. Found in a library prepared for alpha chains, this beta chain is an off-target read, and its abundance has little meaning. The CDR3 here is CANYQSEGQTNTEAFF. The CDR3 DNA follows: TGTGCCAACTACCAATCCGAGGGACAGACGAACACTGAAGCTTTCTTT. The chain joins TRBV7-3 to TRBJ1-1, with TRBD1 matching 7 bases. After removal of 10 bases from V and 1 base from J, the junction contained 15 bases not matched to a gene. The CDR3 has 16 residues. From germline, CDR1 is SGHTA and CDR2 FQGTGA.

This clonotype was detected many times. This beta chain is off target for a library built for alpha chains, so its abundance means little. This rearrangement joins TRBV2 to TRBJ1-1, with a tentative D call TRBD1 (5 bases). This CDR3 has 14 residues. The V end lost 8 bases, the J end lost 6 bases, and 19 bases lay between the germline ends. CDR1 and CDR2 from the germline V gene are SNHLY and FYNNEI. CDR3: CASGAGPLRAEAFF. The CDR3 nucleotides read TGTGCCAGCGGGGCGGGGCCCTTAAGGGCTGAAGCTTTCTTT.

Many counts were recorded for this clonotype. This beta chain appears as a stray read in a library generated for alpha chains; its size is not informative. The chain couples TRBV5-1 to TRBJ2-7; tentatively, D is TRBD1 or TRBD2 (5 bases each). This CDR3 comprises 14 residues. Trimming cost V 2 bases and J 3 bases, with 12 bases left between them. Germline lookup yields CDR1 SGHRS and CDR2 YFSETQ. The chain's CDR3 is CASSFGGIYYEQYF. DNA of the CDR3: TGCGCCAGCAGCTTTGGGGGAATCTACTACGAGCAGTACTTC.

There are many counts of this clonotype. This beta chain is off target for a library built for alpha chains, so its abundance means little. Here the CDR3 reads CASSQDLPTSGSTDTQYF. The CDR3 region has the DNA TGCGCCAGCAGCCAAGACCTCCCCACTAGCGGGAGCACAGATACGCAGTATTTT. The V gene is TRBV4-3, the J gene TRBJ2-3; 9 positions match TRBD2. Trimming removed 0 bases from V and 0 bases from J; junction bases left unmatched: 7. In germline, CDR1 is LGHNA, CDR2 YSLEER. The CDR3 covers 18 residues.

This clonotype was seen ten or more times. Within a library made for alpha chains, this beta chain is off target, and its count is uninformative. The chain combines TRBV20-1 with TRBJ2-7; no reliable D call. Looked up from germline, CDR1 is DFQATT and CDR2 is SNEGSKA (reference sequence). With 0 bases removed from V and 2 bases from J, the gap between germline ends came to 14 bases. The CDR3 has 15 residues. CDR3 in amino acids: CSARDQGLRPYEQYF. The CDR3 DNA reads TGCAGTGCTAGAGATCAAGGGCTACGACCCTACGAGCAGTACTTC.

Many counts were recorded for this clonotype. With the library built for alpha chains, this beta chain is off target and its frequency is not meaningful. The rearrangement joins TRBV20-1 to TRBJ2-3; no clear D. CDR1 is DFQATT, CDR2 SNEGSKA, per germline (reference sequence). The ends were cut back, 3 bases at V and 4 bases at J, with 5 bases in the middle. The CDR3 is 11 amino acids. As DNA, the CDR3 is TGCAGTGCTAGTATGTCAGATACGCAGTATTTT. Translation gives CSASMSDTQYF.